Listed below are T cell receptor beta chains from one sample, sequenced in a study of T-cell reconstitution after alpha-beta-depleted transplantation in children. Via MiXCR, TCRdb re-called the PCR reads, giving one row per CDR3 protein. The table records approximately 240,000 distinct CDR3 sequences, 9.7% of them present only once. The sequencing here drew on PBMCs from the stem cell graft donor, taken from the stem cell graft. The receptors originated from a human donor who donated a stem cell graft to a child with SCID. CDR3s include the opening cysteine and the closing phenylalanine or tryptophan. The order of the fields is J gene, V gene, D gene, clone size, CDR3 DNA, CDR3 protein. A D gene is named only where the DNA matches it firmly. Not all rows give a size; the values are once, few, many and, for expanded clones, a class.

TRBJ2-1 | TRBV28 | TRBD2 | once | TGTGCCAGCAGTCTGACCCCAGGTTCCCCGGGGGGGAATGAGCAGTTCTTC | CASSLTPGSPGGNEQFF
TRBJ2-7 | TRBV7-6 | NA | many | TGTGCCAGCAGCTTAGTGGACCAATCCTACGAGCAGTACTTC | CASSLVDQSYEQYF
TRBJ2-7 | TRBV15 | NA | many | TGTGCCACCAGCAGAGACCGACTGATCTACGAGCAGTACTTC | CATSRDRLIYEQYF
TRBJ2-3 | TRBV7-2 | TRBD2 | many | TGTGCCAGCAGCTTAGCTACCGGACTAGCGGGGGACTTTCTCACAGATACGCAGTATTTT | CASSLATGLAGDFLTDTQYF
TRBJ2-5 | TRBV20-1 | TRBD1 | many | TGCAGTGCTAGGGGGACAGGGGGCGTTATGTACCAAGAGACCCAGTACTTC | CSARGTGGVMYQETQYF
TRBJ2-3 | TRBV20-1 | NA | few | TGCAGTGCTAGAGCTGTGGTAGCGGGCACAGATACGCAGTATTTT | CSARAVVAGTDTQYF
TRBJ1-1 | TRBV5-1 | TRBD1 | many | TGCGCCAGCAGCCCCAACCCTCTAACAGGGGGCGCGGCTTTCTTT | CASSPNPLTGGAAFF
TRBJ2-1 | TRBV7-2 | NA | many | TGTGCCAGCAGCGACTGGGATGAGCAGTTCTTC | CASSDWDEQFF
TRBJ2-5 | TRBV4-2 | NA | many | TGTGCCAGCAGCCAAGAGAGTCGGGGGGAGACCCAGTACTTC | CASSQESRGETQYF
TRBJ2-5 | TRBV20-1 | NA | many | TGCAGTGCTAGAGCTAGTCGGGGGACCCAGTACTTC | CSARASRGTQYF
TRBJ2-1 | TRBV11-3 | TRBD2 | many | TGTGCCAGCAGCCCTAGCGGGGGGTACAATGAGCAGTTCTTC | CASSPSGGYNEQFF
TRBJ1-5 | TRBV5-5 | NA | many | TGTGCCAGCAGCTCTGGGACGAGCAATCAGCCCCAGCATTTT | CASSSGTSNQPQHF
TRBJ2-3 | TRBV5-1 | NA | many | TGCGCCAGCAGCTTGGCAGCAGATACGCAGTATTTT | CASSLAADTQYF
TRBJ1-2 | TRBV12-3/TRBV12-4 | NA | many | TGTGCCAGCAGTCTCCGGACAGCCCAATTTTTCTATGGCTACACCTTC | CASSLRTAQFFYGYTF
TRBJ2-7 | TRBV2 | NA | NA | TGTGCCAACAGTTTCCGACAGTACGACCAGTACTTC | CANSFRQYDQYF
TRBJ2-1 | TRBV10-3 | NA | many | TGTGCCATCATAAGGGGGAGCTACAATGAGCAGTTCTTC | CAIIRGSYNEQFF
TRBJ2-1 | TRBV19 | NA | many | TGTGCCAGTAGCGTACAGGGACGCAATGAGCAGTTCTTC | CASSVQGRNEQFF
TRBJ2-3 | TRBV6-5 | NA | NA | TGTGCCAGCGGCCGAGGGGATACGCAGTATTTT | CASGRGDTQYF
TRBJ1-3 | TRBV6-1 | TRBD1 | many | TGTGCCAGCAGTGCCCGGGGACAGAGCTCTGGAAACACCATATATTTT | CASSARGQSSGNTIYF
TRBJ2-2 | TRBV4-1 | NA | many | TGCGCCAGCAGCCAAGATTCCGGACCCGCGAACACCGGGGAGCTGTTTTTT | CASSQDSGPANTGELFF
TRBJ2-1 | TRBV24-1 | TRBD1 | many | TGTGCCACCAGTGATTTGGGGGACAGGGGGCAGTCCTACAATGAGCAGTTCTTC | CATSDLGDRGQSYNEQFF
TRBJ2-3 | TRBV20-1 | TRBD2 | many | TGCAGTGCTAGCCTGACTAGCGGGGGAGACACAGATACGCAGTATTTT | CSASLTSGGDTDTQYF
TRBJ2-1 | TRBV5-1 | NA | many | TGCGCCAGCAGTGGGGTCAGCTCCTACAATGAGCAGTTCTTC | CASSGVSSYNEQFF
TRBJ2-5 | TRBV18 | TRBD1 | many | TGTGCCAGCTCACCACCCAGGGGGAGAGAGACCCAGTACTTC | CASSPPRGRETQYF
TRBJ1-4 | TRBV7-8 | NA | few | TGTGCCAGCGGCTGGGGAGGGTCGTCTTATGAAAAACTGTTTTTT | CASGWGGSSYEKLFF
TRBJ2-5 | TRBV24-1 | TRBD1 | NA | TGTGCCACCAGTGACGACAGGGGGAGAGAGACCCAGTACTTC | CATSDDRGRETQYF
TRBJ2-3 | TRBV20-1 | TRBD2 | few | TGCAGTGCTAGATCGCCGGGACTAGGGATCACAGATACGCAGTATTTT | CSARSPGLGITDTQYF
TRBJ2-1 | TRBV7-3 | NA | NA | TGTGCCAGCAGCTTAACACTAGATTCCTACAATGAGCAGTTCTTC | CASSLTLDSYNEQFF
TRBJ2-5 | TRBV20-1 | NA | many | TGCAGTGCCAGGGATGACCGAGAGACCCAGTACTTC | CSARDDRETQYF
TRBJ1-2 | TRBV4-2 | TRBD1 | once | TGTGCCAGGGGCCCGCGGCTGGACAGGGGTATTTTCTATGGCTACACCTTC | CARGPRLDRGIFYGYTF
TRBJ2-3 | TRBV20-1 | TRBD2 | few | TGCAGCGCGGGACTAGCGGGGGGTCCCAGCACAGATACGCAGTATTTT | CSAGLAGGPSTDTQYF
TRBJ2-2 | TRBV19 | NA | few | TGTGCCAGTAGTATCATTGGGAGAGCCGGGGAGCTGTTTTTT | CASSIIGRAGELFF
TRBJ2-5 | TRBV4-2 | NA | many | TGTGCCAGCAGCCAAGTGTCCGGCGGGGATTCGGGAGAGACCCAGTACTTC | CASSQVSGGDSGETQYF
TRBJ2-3 | TRBV7-3 | TRBD2 | few | TGTGCCAGCAGCGGCCGAGGGGAGCGGGGGGCTAGCACAGATACGCAGTATTTT | CASSGRGERGASTDTQYF
TRBJ1-2 | TRBV28 | NA | many | TGTGCCAGCAGTTTATTCAGAGAGTACACCTTC | CASSLFREYTF
TRBJ1-1 | TRBV5-1 | NA | many | TGCGCCAGCAGCGGACCAAGCCGTGGGGTCACTGAAGCTTTCTTT | CASSGPSRGVTEAFF
TRBJ1-1 | TRBV4-2 | NA | many | TGTGCCAGCAGCCAAGTGGATGAAGCTTTCTTT | CASSQVDEAFF
TRBJ2-4 | TRBV11-2 | NA | many | TGTGCCAGCAGCTTATCAGGGAACATTCAGTACTTC | CASSLSGNIQYF
TRBJ2-1 | TRBV7-8 | NA | NA | TGTGCCAGCAGCTTAATCCGGGGGTACAATGAGCAGTTCTTC | CASSLIRGYNEQFF
TRBJ2-1 | TRBV10-3 | NA | many | TGTGCCATCAACCGGGATTCCAGGGGGGATGAGCAGTTCTTC | CAINRDSRGDEQFF
TRBJ1-2 | TRBV18 | NA | many | TGTGCCAGCTCACCGTCTCAGGAGCTCAGCTATGGCTACACCTTC | CASSPSQELSYGYTF
TRBJ2-3 | TRBV20-1 | NA | many | TGCAGTGCCGAGAGGGGGAGCGGGGGCACAGATACGCAGTATTTT | CSAERGSGGTDTQYF
TRBJ1-4 | TRBV7-2 | NA | many | TGTGCCAGCAGCCGGGGCACTAATGAAAAACTGTTTTTT | CASSRGTNEKLFF